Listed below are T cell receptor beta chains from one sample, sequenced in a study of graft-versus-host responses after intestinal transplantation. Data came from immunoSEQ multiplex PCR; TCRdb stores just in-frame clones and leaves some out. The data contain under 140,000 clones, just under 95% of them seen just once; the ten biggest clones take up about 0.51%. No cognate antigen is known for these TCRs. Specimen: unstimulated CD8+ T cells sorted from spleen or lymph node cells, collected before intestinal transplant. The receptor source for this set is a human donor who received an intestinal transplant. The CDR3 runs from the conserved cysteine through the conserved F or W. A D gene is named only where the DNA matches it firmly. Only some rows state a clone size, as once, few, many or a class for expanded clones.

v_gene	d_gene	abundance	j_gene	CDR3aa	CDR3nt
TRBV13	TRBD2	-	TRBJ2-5	CASSLAGGWRPQYF	TGTGCCAGCAGCTTAGCGGGAGGGTGGCGGCCCCAGTACTTC
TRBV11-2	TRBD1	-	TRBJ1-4	CASSLAGQDEKLFF	TGTGCCAGCAGCTTAGCGGGACAGGATGAAAAACTGTTTTTT
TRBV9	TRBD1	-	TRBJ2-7	CASSAGTDSYEQYF	TGTGCCAGCAGCGCCGGGACAGATTCCTACGAGCAGTACTTC
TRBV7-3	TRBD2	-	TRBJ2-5	CASSLTGGPRETQYF	TGTGCCAGCAGCTTGACGGGAGGACCGAGGGAGACCCAGTACTTC
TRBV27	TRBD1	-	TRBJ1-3	CASSPDLDRAGNTIYF	TGTGCCAGCAGTCCTGACCTAGACAGGGCGGGGAACACCATATATTTT
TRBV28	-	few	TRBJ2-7	CASSLGQTYEQYF	TGTGCCAGCAGTTTAGGGCAGACCTACGAGCAGTACTTC
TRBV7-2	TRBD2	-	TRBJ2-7	CASSPRAGVYEQYF	TGTGCCAGCAGCCCAAGGGCGGGAGTCTACGAGCAGTACTTC
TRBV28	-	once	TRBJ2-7	CASSTGRYSYEQYF	TGTGCCAGTTCGACAGGACGGTACTCCTACGAGCAGTACTTC
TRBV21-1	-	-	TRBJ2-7	CASSIIIYEQYF	TGTGCCAGCAGCATCATTATCTACGAGCAGTACTTC
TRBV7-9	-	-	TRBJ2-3	CASSLSELRTDTQYF	TGTGCCAGCAGCTTAAGTGAGCTTCGCACAGATACGCAGTATTTT
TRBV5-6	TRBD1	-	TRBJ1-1	CASSLGQGYTEAFF	TGTGCCAGCAGCTTGGGACAGGGATACACTGAAGCTTTCTTT
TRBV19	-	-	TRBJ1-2	CASSIGEWDGYTF	TGTGCCAGTAGTATTGGGGAATGGGATGGCTACACCTTC
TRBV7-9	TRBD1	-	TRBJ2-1	CASSLPGQAYNEQFF	TGTGCCAGCAGCTTACCGGGACAGGCCTACAATGAGCAGTTCTTC
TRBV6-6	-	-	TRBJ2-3	CASSYPFGRATDTQYF	TGTGCCAGCAGTTACCCCTTTGGAAGGGCCACAGATACGCAGTATTTT
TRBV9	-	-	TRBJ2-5	CASSVATGWGETQYF	TGTGCCAGCAGCGTAGCTACGGGGTGGGGAGAGACCCAGTACTTC
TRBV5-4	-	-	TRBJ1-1	CASSRGGAEAFF	TGTGCCAGCAGCCGTGGGGGGGCTGAAGCTTTCTTT
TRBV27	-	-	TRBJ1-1	CASSYYEGSITEAFF	TGTGCCAGCAGTTATTATGAAGGGTCGATTACTGAAGCTTTCTTT